This TCR beta chain was recovered during a study of cytomegalovirus exposure and HLA in healthy donors. The V gene's germline CDR1 is DFQATT and CDR2 SNEGSKA (reference sequence). CDR3 size: 11 residues. Trimming shortened V by 4 bases and J by 8 bases, and 11 bases separated the two germline ends. Broader study findings: The authors listed some 150 TCR beta chains as cytomegalovirus-associated. Researchers left out some V segments, among them TRBV6-2 and TRBV6-3, as indistinguishable.

The sample holds a few counts of this clone. Its antigen is not known. A multiplex PCR was run with 60 Vbeta primers and 13 Jbeta primers. In the original analysis: About 12 million of the about 80 million unique TCR beta chains counted in a later analysis were shared. Method: immunoSEQ multiplex PCR; TCRdb's copy keeps in-frame clones and lacks some. D and trimming were read from the DNA, whereas the V and J calls and clone size are those reported in that table. The sample lists around 200,000 clones, around 75% occurring once. The TCR originated in a woman aged 25-40 years in good health and CMV-seropositive. The specimen was PBMCs. The chain is built from TRBV20-1 and TRBJ1-2, with D possibly being TRBD1 (6 bases). This CDR3 is CSATGVRGYTF. DNA for the CDR3: TGCAGTGCTACAGGGGTACGGGGCTACACCTTC.